These T cell receptor beta chains were read from a single sample in a study of blood T cell repertoires in COVID-19. TCRdb's copy holds only in-frame clones and misses some; the assay was immunoSEQ multiplex PCR. Found here are more than 300,000 clones, 89% of them singletons; the top ten hold roughly a tenth. The sequencing input was PBMCs or T cells enriched from blood (not recorded which). These receptors originate from a woman in her thirties who had recovered from COVID-19. CDR3s include the opening cysteine and the closing phenylalanine or tryptophan. D genes are given only for firm matches. Only part of the rows carry a size: once, few, many, or a class if the clone is expanded.

len,d_gene,abundance,j_gene,v_gene,CDR3aa,CDR3nt
15,.,.,TRBJ1-2,TRBV27,CASRREGVGNYGYTF,TGTGCCAGCAGGAGGGAGGGTGTAGGAAACTATGGCTACACCTTC
14,.,.,TRBJ2-7,TRBV27,CASSHGTHSYEQYF,TGTGCCAGCAGCCATGGGACACACTCCTACGAGCAGTACTTC
14,.,.,TRBJ1-1,TRBV19,CASSPRGGDTEAFF,TGTGCCAGTAGTCCCCGGGGAGGGGACACTGAAGCTTTCTTT
14,TRBD1,.,TRBJ1-1,TRBV7-2,CASSQNQGGTEAFF,TGTGCCAGCAGCCAGAATCAGGGGGGTACTGAAGCTTTCTTT
15,TRBD2,.,TRBJ2-3,TRBV6-4,CASSPIAGVPDTQYF,TGTGCCAGCAGCCCGATAGCGGGAGTTCCAGATACGCAGTATTTT
16,.,.,TRBJ2-3,TRBV6-1,CASSEAYLKTTDTQYF,TGTGCCAGCAGTGAAGCCTACCTTAAAACCACAGATACGCAGTATTTT
15,TRBD1,few,TRBJ2-7,TRBV5-1,CASSLAAGGVYEQYF,TGCGCCAGCAGCTTGGCGGCAGGGGGCGTTTACGAGCAGTACTTC
13,TRBD2,.,TRBJ2-2,TRBV5-5,CASSRDYAGELFF,TGTGCCAGCAGCAGGGACTACGCCGGGGAGCTGTTTTTT
15,.,.,TRBJ2-5,TRBV4-1,CASSQGQVNQETQYF,TGCGCCAGCAGCCAAGGACAGGTAAACCAAGAGACCCAGTACTTC
13,TRBD1,.,TRBJ1-2,TRBV5-6,CASRRQGRDGYTF,TGTGCCAGCAGGAGACAGGGTCGGGATGGCTACACCTTC
13,TRBD1,.,TRBJ1-1,TRBV29-1,CSVEGQQNTEAFF,TGCAGCGTTGAGGGACAGCAGAACACTGAAGCTTTCTTT
14,.,.,TRBJ2-7,TRBV18,CASSPPSGNYEQYF,TGTGCCAGCTCACCACCCTCAGGGAACTACGAGCAGTACTTC
14,.,.,TRBJ2-1,TRBV7-2,CASSFASTYNEQFF,TGTGCCAGCAGCTTTGCTAGTACCTACAATGAGCAGTTCTTC
15,.,few,TRBJ2-1,TRBV24-1,CATSDHNRVGGEQFF,TGTGCCACCAGTGATCACAACAGGGTCGGTGGGGAGCAGTTCTTC
16,.,.,TRBJ2-2,TRBV25-1,CASSLTSAGPSGELFF,TGTGCCAGCAGCCTAACTTCCGCGGGACCCTCCGGGGAGCTGTTTTTT
11,.,.,TRBJ1-1,TRBV5-1,CASSYGELAFF,TGCGCCAGCAGTTACGGGGAATTGGCTTTCTTT
13,.,few,TRBJ1-2,TRBV12-5,CASGLGPFGGYTF,TGTGCTAGTGGTTTGGGGCCATTCGGGGGCTACACCTTC
13,.,.,TRBJ1-5,TRBV7-9,CASSDSGNQPQHF,TGTGCCAGCAGCGACTCGGGGAATCAGCCCCAGCATTTT
16,TRBD1,.,TRBJ2-5,TRBV4-1,CASSQPKQGARETQYF,TGCGCCAGCAGCCAACCGAAACAGGGGGCGCGGGAGACCCAGTACTTC
18,TRBD2,.,TRBJ2-1,TRBV29-1,CSANPGLAGAPSYNEQFF,TGCAGCGCTAACCCGGGACTAGCGGGAGCCCCCTCCTACAATGAGCAGTTCTTC
17,TRBD1,.,TRBJ2-5,TRBV5-1,CASSRGQGASREETQYF,TGCGCCAGCAGCCGGGGACAGGGGGCATCTCGTGAGGAGACCCAGTACTTC
14,.,.,TRBJ2-3,TRBV7-2,CASSLGQFTDTQYF,TGTGCCAGCAGCTTAGGACAGTTCACAGATACGCAGTATTTT
15,.,.,TRBJ1-4,TRBV28,CASSFSGLEDEKLFF,TGTGCCAGCAGTTTTTCAGGACTGGAGGATGAAAAACTGTTTTTT
13,TRBD2,few,TRBJ2-7,TRBV12-3/TRBV12-4,CASSSNGGEGQYF,TGTGCCAGCAGCTCAAACGGGGGGGAAGGGCAGTACTTC
16,TRBD2,.,TRBJ2-7,TRBV6-5,CASSYNGLAGGYEQYF,TGTGCCAGCAGTTATAACGGACTAGCGGGGGGCTACGAGCAGTACTTC
17,.,.,TRBJ1-2,TRBV30,CAWSVLGGAIKFYGYTF,TGTGCCTGGAGTGTACTAGGGGGGGCCATTAAATTCTATGGCTACACCTTC
16,TRBD2,once,TRBJ2-7,TRBV5-1,CASSPLTSGRASEQYF,TGCGCCAGCAGCCCACTGACTAGCGGAAGGGCCTCCGAGCAGTACTTC
18,TRBD2,.,TRBJ2-7,TRBV2,CASSRGRRLAGVGNEQYF,TGTGCCAGCAGCAGAGGTAGGAGACTAGCGGGAGTAGGGAACGAGCAGTACTTC
15,TRBD1,.,TRBJ1-1,TRBV5-1,CASSLAGNGQGEAFF,TGCGCCAGCAGCTTGGCCGGAAATGGACAGGGTGAGGCTTTCTTT
14,.,few,TRBJ1-3,TRBV3-1/TRBV3-2,CASSQEWWRNTIYF,TGTGCCAGCAGCCAAGAATGGTGGCGGAACACCATATATTTT
15,.,.,TRBJ2-1,TRBV9,CASSVGSQGYNEQFF,TGTGCCAGCAGCGTAGGGTCCCAGGGCTACAATGAGCAGTTCTTC
12,.,once,TRBJ2-7,TRBV29-1,CSVVGDTYEQYF,TGCAGCGTTGTGGGGGACACCTACGAGCAGTACTTC
15,TRBD1,.,TRBJ1-1,TRBV28,CASSLPDRGLAEAFF,TGTGCCAGCAGTCTACCGGACAGGGGGCTCGCTGAAGCTTTCTTT
13,.,.,TRBJ2-2,TRBV10-3,CAIYIILTGELFF,TGTGCCATCTACATTATCCTCACCGGGGAGCTGTTTTTT
13,.,.,TRBJ1-1,TRBV30,CAWSVPPGTEAFF,TGTGCCTGGAGTGTCCCCCCGGGGACTGAAGCTTTCTTT
16,.,.,TRBJ2-6,TRBV28,CASSLFRGSGANVLTF,TGTGCCAGCAGTTTGTTCAGGGGCTCTGGGGCCAACGTCCTGACTTTC
12,.,.,TRBJ1-2,TRBV6-2/TRBV6-3,CASSWSLYGYTF,TGTGCCAGCAGTTGGAGCCTCTATGGCTACACCTTC
15,.,.,TRBJ1-4,TRBV1,CTSPGRDILREKLFF,TGCACCAGCCCGGGGAGGGACATTTTGAGAGAAAAACTGTTTTTT
16,TRBD2,.,TRBJ2-5,TRBV7-7,CASSTGTSGIGETQYF,TGTGCTAGCAGTACCGGGACTAGCGGGATAGGAGAGACCCAGTACTTC
14,.,few,TRBJ2-7,TRBV6-5,CASRPQASSYEQYF,TGTGCCAGCAGACCACAGGCCTCCTCCTACGAGCAGTACTTC
13,.,.,TRBJ2-7,TRBV27,CASSLYSTYEQYF,TGTGCCAGCAGTTTATACAGTACCTACGAGCAGTACTTC
14,.,.,TRBJ2-7,TRBV7-9,CASSPPPGPGEQYF,TGTGCCAGCAGCCCCCCACCAGGGCCAGGTGAGCAGTACTTC
21,TRBD2,.,TRBJ2-7,TRBV27,CASSPWGNGGSGRAVHYEQYF,TGTGCCAGCAGCCCTTGGGGCAACGGGGGTAGCGGGAGAGCCGTTCACTACGAGCAGTACTTC
15,TRBD2,.,TRBJ2-7,TRBV6-5,CASRAGLAGAYEQYF,TGTGCCAGCAGGGCAGGACTAGCGGGAGCGTACGAGCAGTACTTC
17,TRBD1,.,TRBJ1-1,TRBV5-5,CASSLDGGQGATTEAFF,TGTGCCAGCAGCTTGGATGGGGGACAGGGGGCGACCACTGAAGCTTTCTTT
15,TRBD1,few,TRBJ1-3,TRBV6-5,CASSSSGTGGNTIYF,TGTGCCAGCAGTTCCTCCGGGACAGGGGGAAACACCATATATTTT
15,.,.,TRBJ1-5,TRBV6-5,CASSRNRESNQPQHF,TGTGCCAGCAGTCGCAACAGGGAAAGCAATCAGCCCCAGCATTTT
16,.,.,TRBJ1-4,TRBV7-5,CARSLLPGSTNEKLFF,TGTGCCAGAAGCTTATTACCGGGTTCCACTAATGAAAAACTGTTTTTT
16,TRBD1,.,TRBJ2-1,TRBV7-2,CASSLATGGVAYEQFF,TGTGCCAGCAGCTTAGCCACAGGGGGAGTGGCCTATGAGCAGTTCTTC
13,TRBD1,.,TRBJ1-1,TRBV3-1/TRBV3-2,CASRRQGATEAFF,TGTGCCAGCAGACGACAGGGGGCAACTGAAGCTTTCTTT
16,TRBD2,.,TRBJ2-1,TRBV11-3,CASSLDGGASYNEQFF,TGTGCCAGCAGCTTAGACGGGGGGGCCTCCTACAATGAGCAGTTCTTC
18,TRBD2,once,TRBJ2-3,TRBV5-1,CASSSTGLAGGGADTQYF,TGCGCCAGCAGCTCAACGGGCCTAGCGGGAGGGGGCGCAGATACGCAGTATTTT
21,.,.,TRBJ1-5,TRBV5-1,CASSFTGSLDKGLGSNQPQHF,.
15,.,.,TRBJ1-3,TRBV6-5,CASRRTVTSGNTIYF,TGTGCCAGCAGACGGACAGTTACCTCTGGAAACACCATATATTTT
16,TRBD1,.,TRBJ1-2,TRBV18,CASSPPGQGQNYGYTF,TGTGCCAGCTCACCTCCGGGACAGGGCCAAAACTATGGCTACACCTTC
15,.,.,TRBJ1-5,TRBV5-1,CASSEGGHHGQPQHF,TGCGCCAGCAGCGAGGGGGGGCACCACGGCCAGCCCCAGCATTTT
11,TRBD1,few,TRBJ2-1,TRBV5-6,CASSVGTAAFF,TGTGCCAGCAGCGTCGGGACAGCCGCCTTCTTC
16,.,once,TRBJ2-2,TRBV19,CASKTRQGGDTGELFF,TGTGCCAGTAAAACCCGCCAGGGAGGAGACACCGGGGAGCTGTTTTTT
19,.,.,TRBJ1-6,TRBV19,CASSGPGLRASSYNSPLHF,TGTGCCAGTAGTGGACCGGGACTCCGTGCTAGCTCCTATAATTCACCCCTCCACTTT
15,.,.,TRBJ2-5,TRBV19,CASSHRRTRGETQYF,TGTGCCAGTAGTCATCGACGGACTAGGGGGGAGACCCAGTACTTC